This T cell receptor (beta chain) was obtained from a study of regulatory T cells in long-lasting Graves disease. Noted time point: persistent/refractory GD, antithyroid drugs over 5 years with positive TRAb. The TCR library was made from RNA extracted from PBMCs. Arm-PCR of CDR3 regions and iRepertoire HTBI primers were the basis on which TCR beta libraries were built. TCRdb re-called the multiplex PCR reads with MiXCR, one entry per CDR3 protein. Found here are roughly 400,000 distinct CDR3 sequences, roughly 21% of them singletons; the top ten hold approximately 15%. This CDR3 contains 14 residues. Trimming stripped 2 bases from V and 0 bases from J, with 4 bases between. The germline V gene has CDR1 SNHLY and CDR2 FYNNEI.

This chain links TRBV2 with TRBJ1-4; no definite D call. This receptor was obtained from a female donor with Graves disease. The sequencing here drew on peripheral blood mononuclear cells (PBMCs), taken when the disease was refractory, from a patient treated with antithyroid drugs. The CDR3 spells CASSELTTNEKLFF. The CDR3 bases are TGTGCCAGCAGTGAATTGACAACTAATGAAAAACTGTTTTTT.